The clone carrying this T cell receptor (beta chain) was detected only a few times. Its antigen is not known. Other DNA sequences in the sample encode the same CDR3. The sample belongs to a study of beta chain features in type 1 diabetes. General study results and limits: Overrepresentation of cells with high TCR expression could result from cDNA sequencing. Reduced insertions and increased deletions marked VDJ junctions in type 1 diabetes patients.

A single heparinised draw of roughly 120 mL on average was taken per donor. Every sorted population was more than 95% pure. Sequenced material consisted of expressed TCRB transcripts (all of the isolated RNA was reverse transcribed). Data came from immunoSEQ multiplex PCR; TCRdb stores just in-frame clones and leaves some out. The sample includes around 500,000 clones, 30% of them seen just once. This clonotype was obtained from a man younger than 35 in good health. The specimen sequenced was naive CD4+ T cells from blood.

The DNA for the CDR3 is TGTGCCATCAGTGAGTCGAGCTACAATGAGCAGTTCTTC. Its translation is CAISESSYNEQFF. The rearrangement joins TRBV10-3 to TRBJ2-1; D not resolved. V lost 0 bases and J 3 bases, leaving 3 bases between the germline ends. Germline values: CDR1 ENHRY, CDR2 SYGVKD. This CDR3 contains 13 residues.